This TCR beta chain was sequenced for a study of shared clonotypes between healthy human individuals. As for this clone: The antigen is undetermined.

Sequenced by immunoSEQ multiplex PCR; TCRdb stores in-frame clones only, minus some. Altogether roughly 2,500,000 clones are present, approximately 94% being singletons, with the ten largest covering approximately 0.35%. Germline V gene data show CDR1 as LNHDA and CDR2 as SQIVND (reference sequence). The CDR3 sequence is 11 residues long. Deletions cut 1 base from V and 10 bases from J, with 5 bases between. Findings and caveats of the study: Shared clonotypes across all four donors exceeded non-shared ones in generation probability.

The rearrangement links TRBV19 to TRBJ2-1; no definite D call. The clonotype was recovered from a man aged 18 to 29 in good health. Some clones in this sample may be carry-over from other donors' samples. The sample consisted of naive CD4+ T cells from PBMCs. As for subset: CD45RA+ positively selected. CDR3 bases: TGTGCCAGTAGTATAGCGGACGAGCAGTTCTTC. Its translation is CASSIADEQFF.